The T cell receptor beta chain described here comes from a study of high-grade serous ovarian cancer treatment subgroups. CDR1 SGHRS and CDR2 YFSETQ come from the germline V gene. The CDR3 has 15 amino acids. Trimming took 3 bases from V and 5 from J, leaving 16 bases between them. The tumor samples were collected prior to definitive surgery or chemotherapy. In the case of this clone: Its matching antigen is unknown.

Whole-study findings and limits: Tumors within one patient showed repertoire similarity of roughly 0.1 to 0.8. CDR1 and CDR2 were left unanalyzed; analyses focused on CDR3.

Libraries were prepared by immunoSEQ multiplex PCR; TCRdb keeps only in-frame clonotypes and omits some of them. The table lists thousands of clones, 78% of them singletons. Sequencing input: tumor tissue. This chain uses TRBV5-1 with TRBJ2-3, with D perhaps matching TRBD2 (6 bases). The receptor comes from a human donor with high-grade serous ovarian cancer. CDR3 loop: CASSYAGTEGDTQYF. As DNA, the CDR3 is TGCGCCAGCAGCTACGCCGGGACGGAGGGAGATACGCAGTATTTT.